This is a list of T cell receptor beta chains from one sample in a study of T cells in Graves' hyperthyroidism and ophthalmopathy. One entry per CDR3 protein results from TCRdb running MiXCR on the multiplex PCR reads. This sample has some 530,000 distinct CDR3 sequences, with around a fifth found just once. Sample: blood. The source of these receptors is a woman aged 65 to 85 with Graves' ophthalmopathy. The CDR3 runs from the conserved cysteine through the conserved F or W. The D gene is left open where the match is weak. Size tells how often a clone was seen (once, few, many) or the class of an expanded clone, and some rows leave it out.

CDR3 protein,CDR3 DNA,V gene,J gene,D gene,clone size,CDR3 length
CASRRTGGVKDYGYTF,TGTGCCAGCAGACGGACAGGGGGCGTAAAGGACTATGGCTACACCTTC,TRBV6-1,TRBJ1-2,TRBD1,few,16
CASSQGLAASYEQYF,TGTGCCAGCAGCCAAGGGCTAGCGGCCTCCTACGAGCAGTACTTC,TRBV3-1,TRBJ2-7,TRBD2,.,15
CASSFRVSGEKLFF,TGTGCCAGCAGTTTTCGGGTATCGGGCGAAAAACTGTTTTTT,TRBV12-3/TRBV12-4,TRBJ1-4,.,many,14
CSARGASYYYEQYF,TGCAGTGCTAGAGGGGCTAGCTATTACTACGAGCAGTACTTC,TRBV20-1,TRBJ2-7,.,few,14
CASSYLLAGAREQFF,TGTGCCAGCAGTTACCTCTTAGCGGGAGCACGCGAGCAGTTCTTC,TRBV6-2/TRBV6-3,TRBJ2-1,TRBD2,few,15
CASSVQGIGSRDTQYF,TGTGCCAGCAGCGTGCAGGGGATAGGGTCACGGGATACGCAGTATTTT,TRBV9,TRBJ2-3,.,few,16
CASSSAGTGGNQPQHF,TGTGCCAGCAGTTCAGCCGGGACAGGGGGCAATCAGCCCCAGCATTTT,TRBV6-9,TRBJ1-5,TRBD1,few,16
CASTPGRSYEQYF,TGTGCCAGCACCCCCGGGAGGTCCTACGAGCAGTACTTC,TRBV28,TRBJ2-7,TRBD2,many,13
CASSTGQGFTYEQYF,TGTGCCAGCAGCACAGGACAGGGATTCACCTACGAGCAGTACTTC,TRBV9,TRBJ2-7,TRBD1,.,15
CASSLEQGLIMETQYF,TGCGCCAGCAGCTTGGAACAAGGACTAATCATGGAGACCCAGTACTTC,TRBV5-1,TRBJ2-5,.,few,16
CASSYEGFNYGYTF,TGTGCCAGCAGTTACGAGGGTTTCAACTATGGCTACACCTTC,TRBV6-5,TRBJ1-2,.,few,14
CARSSAHNEQFF,TGTGCCCGCTCTAGCGCCCACAATGAGCAGTTCTTC,TRBV6-4,TRBJ2-1,.,.,12
CAISVGQGGTTEAFF,TGTGCCATCAGTGTTGGACAGGGTGGAACCACTGAAGCTTTCTTT,TRBV10-3,TRBJ1-1,TRBD1,.,15
CASSLVARANYGYTF,TGCGCCAGCAGCTTGGTAGCCCGAGCTAACTATGGCTACACCTTC,TRBV5-1,TRBJ1-2,.,.,15
CAISERGLYEQYF,TGTGCCATCAGTGAGAGGGGGCTCTACGAGCAGTACTTC,TRBV10-3,TRBJ2-7,TRBD1,once,13